The next 27 T cell receptor beta chains were all read from a single sample in a study of shared clonotypes between healthy human individuals. The protocol was immunoSEQ multiplex PCR, while the TCRdb copy is restricted to in-frame clones and leaves out a portion. Of 2 million to 2.5 million clones in the sample, more than 85% were seen once. Sample: naive CD4+ T cells from PBMCs. Subset defined: CD45RA+ positively selected. The receptor source for this set is a man younger than 35 in good health. Some clones in this sample may be carry-over from other donors' samples.

This chain links TRBV21-1 with TRBJ2-5; the tabulated D call, TRBD1, remains unverified against the DNA. TRBV21-1 is assigned pseudogene status. The CDR3 has 17 amino acids. CDR3 in DNA: TGTGCCAGCAGCAAAAGGACGACAGGGGGGCTAGGGGAGACCCAGTACTTC. This gives the protein CASSKRTTGGLGETQYF.

The chain is built from TRBV4-3 and TRBJ2-5, with TRBD2 identical over 11 bases. Germline V gene lookup returns CDR1 LGHNA and CDR2 YSLEER. The CDR3 contains 17 residues. J was trimmed by 5 bases and V by 4 bases; bases with no gene match: 12. CDR3 in DNA: TGCGCCAGCAGCCGGGGAAGACTAGCGGGATCGGCTGAGACCCAGTACTTC. Translated, it gives CASSRGRLAGSAETQYF.

In its sample, this clone was seen a few times. This chain uses TRBV29-1 with TRBJ1-1, with D tentatively TRBD1 (6 bases). Germline-derived CDR1 and CDR2 are SQVTM and ANQGSEA. V was clipped by 7 bases and J by 2 bases, with 14 bases between them. This CDR3 has 13 amino acids. This CDR3 reads CSAWGLPNTEAFF. CDR3 sequence (DNA): TGCAGCGCATGGGGGCTCCCAAACACTGAAGCTTTCTTT.

The V call is TRBV7-2, the J call TRBJ2-3; TRBD2 agrees at 8 bases. The junction had 10 bases not matched to a gene; V was cut back by 1 base and J by 7 bases. CDR3 length: 16 amino acids. The germline gives CDR1 SGHTA, CDR2 FQGNSA. This chain's CDR3 is CASSLVRSGRVHTQYF. Written as DNA, the CDR3 is TGTGCCAGCAGCTTAGTTAGGAGCGGGAGAGTGCATACGCAGTATTTT.

This clone was seen only a few times. The chain uses TRBV6-8 and TRBJ1-5, with D unclear. The CDR3 runs 8 residues. The V gene's germline CDR1 is MNHGY and CDR2 SAAAGT. CDR3 DNA sequence: TGTGCAGGCCAGCCCCAGCATTTT. Translated: CAGQPQHF.

The V and J genes are TRBV6-6 and TRBJ1-4; 8 bases map to TRBD1. This CDR3 is built from 14 residues. Unmatched junction bases numbered 3, after V lost 6 bases and J lost 3 bases. Germline V gives CDR1 MNHNY, CDR2 SVGAGI (reference sequence). CDR3 DNA: TGTGCCAGCAGACAGGGGGTTCCTAATGAAAAACTGTTTTTT. Amino acids: CASRQGVPNEKLFF.

V and J are TRBV28 and TRBJ1-5; 7 bases line up with TRBD1. The germline gives CDR1 MDHEN, CDR2 SYDVKM. The CDR3 contains 15 residues. V trimming: 5 bases; J trimming: 8 bases; junction bases outside the gene matches: 12. CDR3 coding DNA: TGTGCCAGCAGTCCTTGGGACAGACTCTTAAAGCCCCAGCATTTT. This translates into CASSPWDRLLKPQHF.

The chain uses TRBV28 and TRBJ2-6, with 11 bases aligning to TRBD1. The CDR3 is made up of 16 amino acids. CDR1 is MDHEN and CDR2 is SYDVKM in the germline V gene. J lost 3 bases, V lost 11 bases, and 9 bases had no gene match. The CDR3 is CAACGTGGVGANVLTF. The CDR3 nucleotides read TGTGCCGCGTGCGGGACAGGGGGGGTTGGGGCCAACGTCCTGACTTTC.

This clone is a singleton in its sample. The chain recombines TRBV7-2 with TRBJ1-3, with 7 bases that match TRBD1. The length of the CDR3 is 16 residues. Trimming at V came to 5 bases and at J to 2 bases, leaving 9 bases not matched to a gene. Germline V gene sequence: CDR1 SGHTA, CDR2 FQGNSA. In nucleotides, the CDR3 is TGTGCCAGCAGCATAAGTCCGACAGGGACTGGAAACACCATATATTTT. It yields the protein CASSISPTGTGNTIYF.

Points on this clone: Distinct nucleotide sequences in the sample also encode this CDR3. The V call is TRBV28, the J call TRBJ1-5; D unresolved. Trimming took off 9 bases at V and 5 bases at J, with 8 bases between the two ends. The CDR3 covers 11 residues. CDR1 is MDHEN, CDR2 SYDVKM, per germline. CDR3: CASSVDQPQHF. The CDR3, as DNA: TGTGCCAGTTCTGTGGATCAGCCCCAGCATTTT.

The genes are TRBV5-1 and TRBJ2-2; D might be TRBD2 (7 bases). Trimming stripped 4 bases from V and 1 base from J, with 14 bases between. Germline values: CDR1 SGHRS, CDR2 YFSETQ. CDR3 length: 16 residues. CDR3 nucleotides: TGCGCCAGCAGCGCGGGAGAAGGGGGGAACACCGGGGAGCTGTTTTTT. This gives the protein CASSAGEGGNTGELFF.

This sequence joins TRBV19 and TRBJ2-6; TRBD2 is a possible D gene (6 bases). This CDR3 is 16 amino acids long. The V gene's germline CDR1 is LNHDA and CDR2 SQIVND (reference sequence). V shed 5 bases and J shed 1 base, with 12 bases lying between them. The CDR3 nucleotides read TGTGCCAGTAGTTTCTACGGGGGATCTGGGGCCAACGTCCTGACTTTC. Protein product: CASSFYGGSGANVLTF. Supplemented by reference TRBV19 and TRBJ2-6, the full variable domain reads DGGITQSPKYLFRKEGQNVTLSCEQNLNHDAMYWYRQDPGQGLRLIYYSQIVNDFQKGDIAEGYSVSREKKESFPLTVTSAQKNPTAFYLCASSFYGGSGANVLTFGAGSRLTVL.

The chain is built from TRBV6-1 and TRBJ1-4; TRBD1 aligns across 9 bases. Germline CDR1 reads MNHNS; CDR2 reads SASEGT. The V segment lost 4 bases and the J segment 7 bases; nucleotides outside the gene matches: 7. The CDR3 length is 15 residues. This CDR3 reads CASSAGTGSSEKLFF. CDR3 DNA sequence: TGTGCCAGCAGTGCCGGGACAGGGAGTAGTGAAAAACTGTTTTTT.

This clone was seen only once. The chain joins TRBV19 to TRBJ2-3; D ambiguous. Germline lookup yields CDR1 LNHDA and CDR2 SQIVND (reference sequence). The CDR3 runs 16 residues. Trimming removed 6 bases at V and 1 base at J, with 17 bases between. CDR3 coding DNA: TGTGCCAGTAGCCTTCATAGAGGCTCCGGCACAGATACGCAGTATTTT. Amino acid sequence: CASSLHRGSGTDTQYF.

This clone was counted only a few times. Other DNA sequences from this sample encode an identical CDR3 as well. This rearrangement joins TRBV19 to TRBJ2-7; TRBD2 matches at 7 bases. Looked up from germline, CDR1 is LNHDA and CDR2 is SQIVND (reference sequence). J was trimmed by 0 bases and V by 2 bases; bases with no gene match: 1. The CDR3 runs 14 residues. For the CDR3, the DNA is TGTGCCAGTAGTATAAGCGGGAACTCCTACGAGCAGTACTTC. Its protein product is CASSISGNSYEQYF.

The gene calls are TRBV5-1 and TRBJ2-1; TRBD1 aligns across 7 bases. Germline V gene lookup returns CDR1 SGHRS and CDR2 YFSETQ. The CDR3 runs to 14 residues. Germline trimming cut 2 bases from V and 5 bases from J; bases unmatched to any gene: 4. CDR3 nucleotide sequence: TGCGCCAGCAGCTTTAAAGGGGGCAACAATGAGCAGTTCTTC. Its translation is CASSFKGGNNEQFF. Full variable domain (rest looked up from reference TRBV5-1 and TRBJ2-1): KAGVTQTPRYLIKTRGQQVTLSCSPISGHRSVSWYQQTPGQGLQFLFEYFSETQRNKGNFPGRFSGRQFSNSRSEMNVSTLELGDSALYLCASSFKGGNNEQFFGPGTRLTVL.

The chain recombines TRBV15 with TRBJ2-5; TRBD2 is a possible D gene (5 bases). V was cut by 4 bases and J by 3 bases, with 15 bases left in between. Germline V gene data show CDR1 as LNHNV and CDR2 as YYDKDF (reference sequence). CDR3 length: 15 residues. The CDR3 is CATSMRRSGEETQYF. CDR3 nucleotide sequence: TGTGCCACCAGCATGAGGCGGAGCGGAGAAGAGACCCAGTACTTC.

This clone was found once. V gene TRBV28 combines with J gene TRBJ1-3; D not certain. Trimming stripped 5 bases from V and 0 bases from J, with 2 bases between. Germline CDR1 reads MDHEN; CDR2 reads SYDVKM. This CDR3 has 12 residues. This CDR3 reads CASSISGNTIYF. In DNA form, the CDR3 reads TGTGCCAGCAGTATCTCTGGAAACACCATATATTTT.

With respect to this clone: Other DNA sequences of this sample code for an identical CDR3. This chain links TRBV5-4 with TRBJ1-1; TRBD1 agrees at 9 bases. CDR1 and CDR2 from the germline V gene are SGHNT and YYREEE (reference sequence). With V trimmed by 0 bases and J by 0 bases, 3 bases remained unmatched. The CDR3 runs 16 residues. The CDR3 sequence: CASSLGGTGMNTEAFF. For the CDR3, the DNA is TGTGCCAGCAGCTTGGGGGGGACAGGGATGAACACTGAAGCTTTCTTT.

This chain uses TRBV5-1 with TRBJ2-6; no clear D gene. The V end was cut by 1 base, the J end by 4 bases, with 18 bases between. Germline CDR1 reads SGHRS; CDR2 reads YFSETQ. This CDR3 is built from 18 residues. CDR3 nucleotide sequence: TGCGCCAGCAGCTTGACAGTCCCCCTTCCTGCCGGGGCCAACGTCCTGACTTTC. Residues: CASSLTVPLPAGANVLTF.

The V and J genes are TRBV2 and TRBJ1-1, with 10 bases matching TRBD1. Germline V gene data show CDR1 as SNHLY and CDR2 as FYNNEI. The ends lost 8 bases at V and 2 bases at J; junction bases unmatched: 2. The CDR3 consists of 13 residues. This chain's CDR3 is CASGTGANTEAFF. The CDR3 nucleotides are TGTGCCAGCGGGACAGGGGCTAACACTGAAGCTTTCTTT.

The chain combines TRBV5-1 with TRBJ1-4, with D unclear. The germline CDR1 and CDR2 sequences are SGHRS and YFSETQ. There are 14 residues in the CDR3. Trimming cost V 0 bases and J 7 bases, with 10 bases left between them. The chain's CDR3 is CASSLETVSEKLFF. Here the CDR3 DNA reads TGCGCCAGCAGCTTGGAAACAGTCAGTGAAAAACTGTTTTTT.

This clone was picked up one time. This chain uses TRBV6-1 with TRBJ2-3; D call uncertain. CDR1 is MNHNS and CDR2 is SASEGT in the germline V gene. This CDR3 is 14 amino acids long. Trimming removed 5 bases from V and 0 bases from J, with 9 bases in between. The CDR3: CASSSGVSTDTQYF. The CDR3 region has the DNA TGTGCCAGCAGTTCAGGAGTTAGCACAGATACGCAGTATTTT.

This chain connects TRBV2 to TRBJ2-1, with 8 bases that match TRBD2. The CDR3 covers 16 residues. V shed 8 bases, J shed 2 bases, and the junction held 11 bases outside the gene matches. Germline V gene lookup returns CDR1 SNHLY and CDR2 FYNNEI. CDR3 nucleotide sequence: TGTGCCAGCGTGCGGGACGGCGGGGGGACCTACAATGAGCAGTTCTTC. This gives the protein CASVRDGGGTYNEQFF.

The chain joins TRBV12-5 to TRBJ2-1, with D perhaps TRBD1 (7 bases). Germline V CDR1 and CDR2: LGHNT, FRNRAP. The CDR3 consists of 16 residues. Trimming took 2 bases from V and 1 from J, leaving 12 bases between them. The CDR3 loop is CASGLLQGGSYNEQFF. In DNA form, the CDR3 reads TGTGCTAGTGGTTTGTTGCAGGGGGGATCCTACAATGAGCAGTTCTTC. Complete variable domain (other parts from reference TRBV12-5 and TRBJ2-1): DARVTQTPRHKVTEMGQEVTMRCQPILGHNTVFWYRQTMMQGLELLAYFRNRAPLDDSGMPKDRFSAEMPDATLATLKIQPSEPRDSAVYFCASGLLQGGSYNEQFFGPGTRLTVL.

In nucleotides, the CDR3 is TGTGCCAGCAGACGTGCTTCAACAGGGGGCGATGAAAAACTGTTTTTT. Residues: CASRRASTGGDEKLFF. V is TRBV11-2 and J is TRBJ1-4; 9 bases map to TRBD1. Germline CDR1 reads SGHAT; CDR2 reads FQNNGV. CDR3 length equals 16 residues. V shed 6 bases and J 6 bases; nucleotides not matched to a gene: 11.

The chain is built from TRBV5-1 and TRBJ2-5; perhaps TRBD1 as D (6 bases). The J call may be faulty, since TRBJ2-7 better matches the DNA end. Germline V lookup: CDR1 SGHRS, CDR2 YFSETQ. This CDR3 is 16 amino acids long. CDR3 nucleotide sequence: TGCGCCAGCAGCTTGGCCCCATCGAAGGGGGACTACGAGCAGTACTTC. Encoded protein: CASSLAPSKGDYEQYF.